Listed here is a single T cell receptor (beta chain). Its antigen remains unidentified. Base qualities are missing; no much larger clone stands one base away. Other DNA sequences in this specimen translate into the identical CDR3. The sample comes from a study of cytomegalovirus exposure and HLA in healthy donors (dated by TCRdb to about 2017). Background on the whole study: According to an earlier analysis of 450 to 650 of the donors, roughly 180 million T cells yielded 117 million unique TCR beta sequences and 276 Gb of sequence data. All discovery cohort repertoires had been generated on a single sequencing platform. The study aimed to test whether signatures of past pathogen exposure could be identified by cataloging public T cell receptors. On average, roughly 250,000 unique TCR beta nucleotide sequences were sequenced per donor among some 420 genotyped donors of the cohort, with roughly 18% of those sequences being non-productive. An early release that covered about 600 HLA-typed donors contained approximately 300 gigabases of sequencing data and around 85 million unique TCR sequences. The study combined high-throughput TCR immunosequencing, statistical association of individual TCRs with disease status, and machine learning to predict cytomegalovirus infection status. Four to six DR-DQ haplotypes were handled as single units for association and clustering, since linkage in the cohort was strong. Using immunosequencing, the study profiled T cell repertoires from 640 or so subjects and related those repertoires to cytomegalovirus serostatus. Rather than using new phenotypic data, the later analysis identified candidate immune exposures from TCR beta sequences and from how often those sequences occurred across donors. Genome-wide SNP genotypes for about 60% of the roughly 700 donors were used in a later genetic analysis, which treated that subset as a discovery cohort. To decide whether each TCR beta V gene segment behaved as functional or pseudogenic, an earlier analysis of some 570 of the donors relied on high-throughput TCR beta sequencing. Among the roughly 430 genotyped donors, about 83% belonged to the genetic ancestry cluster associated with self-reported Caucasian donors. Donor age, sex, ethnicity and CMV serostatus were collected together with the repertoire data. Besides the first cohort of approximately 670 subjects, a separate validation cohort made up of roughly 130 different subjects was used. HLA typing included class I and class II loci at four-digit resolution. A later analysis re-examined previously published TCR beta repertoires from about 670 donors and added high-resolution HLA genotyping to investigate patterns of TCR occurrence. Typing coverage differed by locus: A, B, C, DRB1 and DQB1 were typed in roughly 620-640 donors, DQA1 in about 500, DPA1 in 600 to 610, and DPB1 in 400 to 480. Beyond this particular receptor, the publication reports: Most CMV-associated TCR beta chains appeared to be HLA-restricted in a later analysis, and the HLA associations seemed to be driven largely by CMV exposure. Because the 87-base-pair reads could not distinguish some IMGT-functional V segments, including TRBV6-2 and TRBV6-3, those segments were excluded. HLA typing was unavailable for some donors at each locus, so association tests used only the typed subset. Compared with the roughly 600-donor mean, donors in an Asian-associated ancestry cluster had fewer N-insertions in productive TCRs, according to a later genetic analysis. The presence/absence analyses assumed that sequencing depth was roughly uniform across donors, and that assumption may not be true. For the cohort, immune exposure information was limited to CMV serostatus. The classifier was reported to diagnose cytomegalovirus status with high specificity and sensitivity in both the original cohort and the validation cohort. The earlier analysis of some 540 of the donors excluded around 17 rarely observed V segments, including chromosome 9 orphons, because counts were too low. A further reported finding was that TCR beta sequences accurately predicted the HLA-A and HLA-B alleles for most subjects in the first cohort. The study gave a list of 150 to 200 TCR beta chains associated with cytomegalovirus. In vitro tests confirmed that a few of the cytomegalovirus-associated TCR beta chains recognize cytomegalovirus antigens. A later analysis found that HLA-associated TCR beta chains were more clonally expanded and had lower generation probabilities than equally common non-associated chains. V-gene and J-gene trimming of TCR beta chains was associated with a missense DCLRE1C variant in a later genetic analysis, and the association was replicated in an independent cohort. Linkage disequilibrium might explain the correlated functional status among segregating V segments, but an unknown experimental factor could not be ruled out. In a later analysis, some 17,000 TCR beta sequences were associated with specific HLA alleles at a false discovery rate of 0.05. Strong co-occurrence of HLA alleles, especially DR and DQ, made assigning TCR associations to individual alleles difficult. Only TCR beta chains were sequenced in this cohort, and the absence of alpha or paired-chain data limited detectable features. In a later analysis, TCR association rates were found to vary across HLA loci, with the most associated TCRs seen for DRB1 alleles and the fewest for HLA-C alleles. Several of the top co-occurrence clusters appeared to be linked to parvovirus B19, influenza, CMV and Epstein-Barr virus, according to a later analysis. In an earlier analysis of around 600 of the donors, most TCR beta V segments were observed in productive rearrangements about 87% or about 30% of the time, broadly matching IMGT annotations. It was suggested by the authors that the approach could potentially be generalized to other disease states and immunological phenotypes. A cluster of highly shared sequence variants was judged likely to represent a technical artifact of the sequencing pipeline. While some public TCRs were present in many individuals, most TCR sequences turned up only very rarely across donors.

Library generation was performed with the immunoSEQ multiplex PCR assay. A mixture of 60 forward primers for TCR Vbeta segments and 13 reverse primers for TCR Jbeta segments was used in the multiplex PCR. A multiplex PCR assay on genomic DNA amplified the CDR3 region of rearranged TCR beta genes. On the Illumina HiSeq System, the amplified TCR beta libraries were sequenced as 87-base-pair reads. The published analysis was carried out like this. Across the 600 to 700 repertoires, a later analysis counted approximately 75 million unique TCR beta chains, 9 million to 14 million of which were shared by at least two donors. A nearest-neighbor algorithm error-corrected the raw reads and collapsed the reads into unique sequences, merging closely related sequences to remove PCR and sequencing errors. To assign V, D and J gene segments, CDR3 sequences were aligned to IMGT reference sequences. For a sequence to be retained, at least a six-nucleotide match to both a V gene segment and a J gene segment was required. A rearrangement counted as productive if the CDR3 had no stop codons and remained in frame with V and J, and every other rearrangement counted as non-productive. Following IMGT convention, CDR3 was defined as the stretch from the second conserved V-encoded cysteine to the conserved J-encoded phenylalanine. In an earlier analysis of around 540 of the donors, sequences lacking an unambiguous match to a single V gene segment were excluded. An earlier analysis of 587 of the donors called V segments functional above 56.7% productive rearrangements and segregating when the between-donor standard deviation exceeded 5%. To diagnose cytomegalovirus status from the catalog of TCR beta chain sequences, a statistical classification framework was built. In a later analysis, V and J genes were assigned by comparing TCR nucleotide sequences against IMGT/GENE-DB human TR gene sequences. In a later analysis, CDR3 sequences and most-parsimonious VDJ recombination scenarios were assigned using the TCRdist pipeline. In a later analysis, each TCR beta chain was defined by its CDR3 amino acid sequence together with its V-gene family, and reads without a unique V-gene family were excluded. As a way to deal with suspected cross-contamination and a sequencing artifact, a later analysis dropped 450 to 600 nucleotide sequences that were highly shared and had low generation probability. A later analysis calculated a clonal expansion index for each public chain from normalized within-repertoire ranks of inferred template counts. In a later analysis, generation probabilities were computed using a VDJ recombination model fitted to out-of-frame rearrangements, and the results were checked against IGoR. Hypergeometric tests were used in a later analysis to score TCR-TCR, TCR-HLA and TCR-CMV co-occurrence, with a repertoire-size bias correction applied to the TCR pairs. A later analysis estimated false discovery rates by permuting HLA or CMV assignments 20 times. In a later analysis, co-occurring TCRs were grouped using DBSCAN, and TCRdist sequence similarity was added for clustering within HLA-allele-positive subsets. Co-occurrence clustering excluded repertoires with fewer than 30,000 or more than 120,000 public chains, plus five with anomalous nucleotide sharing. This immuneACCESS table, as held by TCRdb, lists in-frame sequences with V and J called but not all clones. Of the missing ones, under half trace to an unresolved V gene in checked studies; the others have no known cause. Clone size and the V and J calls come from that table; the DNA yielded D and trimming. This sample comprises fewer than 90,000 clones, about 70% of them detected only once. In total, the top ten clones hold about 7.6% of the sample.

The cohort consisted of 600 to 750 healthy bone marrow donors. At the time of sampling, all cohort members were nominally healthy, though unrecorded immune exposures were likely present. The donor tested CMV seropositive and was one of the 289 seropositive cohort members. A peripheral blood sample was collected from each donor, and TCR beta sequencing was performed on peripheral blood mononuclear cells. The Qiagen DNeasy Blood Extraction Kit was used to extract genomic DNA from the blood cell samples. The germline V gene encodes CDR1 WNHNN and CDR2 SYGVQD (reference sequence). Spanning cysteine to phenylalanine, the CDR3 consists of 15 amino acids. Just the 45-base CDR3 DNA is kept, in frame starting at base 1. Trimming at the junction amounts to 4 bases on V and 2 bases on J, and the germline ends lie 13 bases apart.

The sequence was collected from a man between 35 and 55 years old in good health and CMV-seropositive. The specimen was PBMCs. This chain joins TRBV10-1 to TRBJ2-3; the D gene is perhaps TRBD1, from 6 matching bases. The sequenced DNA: TGCGCCAGCAGTGGACTAAACAGGGTCACAGATACGCAGTATTTT. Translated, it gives CASSGLNRVTDTQYF.